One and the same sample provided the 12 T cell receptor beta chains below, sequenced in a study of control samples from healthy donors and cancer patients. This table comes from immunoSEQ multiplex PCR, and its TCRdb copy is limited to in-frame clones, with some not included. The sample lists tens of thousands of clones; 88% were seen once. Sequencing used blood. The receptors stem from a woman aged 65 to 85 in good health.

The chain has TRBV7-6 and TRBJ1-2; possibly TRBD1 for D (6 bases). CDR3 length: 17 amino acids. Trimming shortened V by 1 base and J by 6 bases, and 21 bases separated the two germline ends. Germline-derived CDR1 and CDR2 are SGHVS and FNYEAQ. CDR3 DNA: TGTGCCAGCAGCTTAGTACTTCCCGGGGGGCCTGGTAATGGCTACACCTTC. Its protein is CASSLVLPGGPGNGYTF. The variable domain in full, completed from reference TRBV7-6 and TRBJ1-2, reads GAGVSQSPRYKVTKRGQDVALRCDPISGHVSLYWYRQALGQGPEFLTYFNYEAQQDKSGLPNDRFSAERPEGSISTLTIQRTEQRDSAMYRCASSLVLPGGPGNGYTFGSGTRLTVV.

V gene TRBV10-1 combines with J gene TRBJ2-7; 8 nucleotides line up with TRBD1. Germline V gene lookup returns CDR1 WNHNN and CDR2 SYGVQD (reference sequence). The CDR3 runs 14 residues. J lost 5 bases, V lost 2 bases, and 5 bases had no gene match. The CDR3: CASSENPTGDEQYF. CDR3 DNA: TGCGCCAGCAGTGAGAACCCGACAGGGGACGAGCAGTACTTC.

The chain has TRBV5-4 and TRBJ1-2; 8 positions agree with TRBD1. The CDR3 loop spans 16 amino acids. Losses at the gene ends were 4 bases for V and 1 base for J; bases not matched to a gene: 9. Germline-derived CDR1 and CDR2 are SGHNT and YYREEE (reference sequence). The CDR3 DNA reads TGTGCCAGCAGCGCCGACAGGGGCTCATTTAACTATGGCTACACCTTC. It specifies CASSADRGSFNYGYTF.

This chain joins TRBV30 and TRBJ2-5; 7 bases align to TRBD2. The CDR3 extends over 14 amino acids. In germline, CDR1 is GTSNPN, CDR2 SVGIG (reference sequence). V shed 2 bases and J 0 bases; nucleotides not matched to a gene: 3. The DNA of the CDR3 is TGTGCCTGGAGTCTGGGGGGGAACCAAGAGACCCAGTACTTC. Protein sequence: CAWSLGGNQETQYF. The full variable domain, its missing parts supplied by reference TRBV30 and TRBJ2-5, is SQTIHQWPATLVQPVGSPLSLECTVEGTSNPNLYWYRQAAGRGLQLLFYSVGIGQISSEVPQNLSASRPQDRQFILSSKKLLLSDSGFYLCAWSLGGNQETQYFGPGTRLLVL.

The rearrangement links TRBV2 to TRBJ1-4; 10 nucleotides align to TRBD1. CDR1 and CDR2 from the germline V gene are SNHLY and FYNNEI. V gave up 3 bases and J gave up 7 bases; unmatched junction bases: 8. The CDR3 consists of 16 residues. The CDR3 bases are TGTGCCAGCAGTGAGCTTGGGACAGGGGTTAGTGAAAAACTGTTTTTT. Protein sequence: CASSELGTGVSEKLFF.

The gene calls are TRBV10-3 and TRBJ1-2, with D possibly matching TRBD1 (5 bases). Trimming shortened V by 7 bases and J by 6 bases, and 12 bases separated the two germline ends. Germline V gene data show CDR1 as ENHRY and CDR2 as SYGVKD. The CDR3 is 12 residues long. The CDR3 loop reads CAINEGPDGYTF. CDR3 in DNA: TGTGCCATCAACGAGGGGCCCGATGGCTACACCTTC.

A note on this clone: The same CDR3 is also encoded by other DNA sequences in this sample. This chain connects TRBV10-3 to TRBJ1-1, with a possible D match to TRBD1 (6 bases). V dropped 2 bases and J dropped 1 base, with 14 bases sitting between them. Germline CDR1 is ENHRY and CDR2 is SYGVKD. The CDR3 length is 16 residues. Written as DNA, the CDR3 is TGTGCCATCAGTGAGCCACTTACAGGGACGAACACTGAAGCTTTCTTT. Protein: CAISEPLTGTNTEAFF.

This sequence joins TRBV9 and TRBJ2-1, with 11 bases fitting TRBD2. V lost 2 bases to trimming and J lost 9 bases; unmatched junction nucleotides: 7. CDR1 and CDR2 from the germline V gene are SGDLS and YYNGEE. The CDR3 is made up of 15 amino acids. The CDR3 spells CASSVLAGGPSEQFF. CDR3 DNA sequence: TGTGCCAGCAGCGTGTTAGCGGGAGGGCCGAGTGAGCAGTTCTTC. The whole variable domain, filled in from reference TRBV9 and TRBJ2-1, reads DSGVTQTPKHLITATGQRVTLRCSPRSGDLSVYWYQQSLDQGLQFLIQYYNGEERAKGNILERFSAQQFPDLHSELNLSSLELGDSALYFCASSVLAGGPSEQFFGPGTRLTVL.

The CDR3, as DNA: TGTGCCAGCAGCCTATCCGACTTGAACACTGAAGCTTTCTTT. Protein sequence: CASSLSDLNTEAFF. This sequence joins TRBV11-2 and TRBJ1-1; D is unclear. Germline CDR1 reads SGHAT; CDR2 reads FQNNGV. The CDR3 length is 14 residues. Trimming shortened V by 5 bases and J by 0 bases, and 10 bases separated the two germline ends.

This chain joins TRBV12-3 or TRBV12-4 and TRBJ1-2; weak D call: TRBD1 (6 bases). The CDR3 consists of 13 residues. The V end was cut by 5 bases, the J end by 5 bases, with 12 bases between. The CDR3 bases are TGTGCCAGCAGTGGGACACGGAGATATGGCTACACCTTC. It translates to CASSGTRRYGYTF.

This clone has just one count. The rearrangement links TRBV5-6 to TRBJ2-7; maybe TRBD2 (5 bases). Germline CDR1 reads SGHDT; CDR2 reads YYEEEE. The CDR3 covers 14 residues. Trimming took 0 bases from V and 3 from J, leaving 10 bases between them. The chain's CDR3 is CASSLGTLVYEQYF. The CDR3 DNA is TGTGCCAGCAGCTTGGGGACTCTCGTCTACGAGCAGTACTTC.

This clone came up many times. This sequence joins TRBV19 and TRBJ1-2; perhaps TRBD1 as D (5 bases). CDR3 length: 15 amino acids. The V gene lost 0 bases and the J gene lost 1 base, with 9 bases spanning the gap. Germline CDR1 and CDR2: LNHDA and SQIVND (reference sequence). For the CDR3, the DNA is TGTGCCAGTAGTATAGATAGGGGACTTAACTATGGCTACACCTTC. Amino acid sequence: CASSIDRGLNYGYTF.